This is a list of T cell receptor beta chains from one sample in a study of CD8+ T cells in alopecia areata. Using immunoSEQ multiplex PCR, the repertoire was profiled, and TCRdb retains in-frame clones only, with some absent. The sample has about 150,000 clones, more than 75% seen once. The sequenced sample was CD8+ T cells sorted from blood, obtained at week 0. The receptors here all came from a human donor with alopecia areata. CDR3s include the opening cysteine and the closing phenylalanine or tryptophan. Each record gives: CDR3 DNA, CDR3 protein, clone size, D gene, V gene, CDR3 length, J gene. D genes are given only for firm matches. Clone size appears in some rows only: once, few, many, or a class for an expanded clone.

cdr3_nt: TGTGCCAGCAGTGAATGGGGGGCAGGCTCAGAAAACACTGAAGCTTTCTTT
cdr3_aa: CASSEWGAGSENTEAFF
clone_size: .
d_call: .
v_call: TRBV25-1
cdr3_length: 17
j_call: TRBJ1-1

cdr3_nt: TGCGCCAGCAGCTTGGCTCAGGACTACGAGCAGTACTTC
cdr3_aa: CASSLAQDYEQYF
clone_size: .
d_call: .
v_call: TRBV5-1
cdr3_length: 13
j_call: TRBJ2-7

cdr3_nt: TGTGCCACCAGCACCCACCGGGGGGGTTGGACTGAAGCTTTCTTT
cdr3_aa: CATSTHRGGWTEAFF
clone_size: .
d_call: .
v_call: TRBV15
cdr3_length: 15
j_call: TRBJ1-1

cdr3_nt: TGTGCCAGCCAGAGCGGAACTGGGGGGAATGAGCAGTTCTTC
cdr3_aa: CASQSGTGGNEQFF
clone_size: .
d_call: .
v_call: TRBV27
cdr3_length: 14
j_call: TRBJ2-1

cdr3_nt: TGTGCCAGCAGCCCGGACAGCCTCATATACGAGCAGTACTTC
cdr3_aa: CASSPDSLIYEQYF
clone_size: .
d_call: .
v_call: TRBV27
cdr3_length: 14
j_call: TRBJ2-7

cdr3_nt: TGCGCCAGCACCCCTGGGGGGAGCCCGGACACCGGGGAGCTGTTTTTT
cdr3_aa: CASTPGGSPDTGELFF
clone_size: .
d_call: .
v_call: TRBV4-1
cdr3_length: 16
j_call: TRBJ2-2

cdr3_nt: TGTGCCAGCAGTCCGGGGACCGCGAGCACAGATACGCAGTATTTT
cdr3_aa: CASSPGTASTDTQYF
clone_size: once
d_call: .
v_call: TRBV27
cdr3_length: 15
j_call: TRBJ2-3

cdr3_nt: TGTGCCAGCAGTTTCGGGCCCGACTATGGCTACACCTTC
cdr3_aa: CASSFGPDYGYTF
clone_size: .
d_call: .
v_call: TRBV27
cdr3_length: 13
j_call: TRBJ1-2

cdr3_nt: TGCAGCGTTGATACAGGGAGCGAACTGTTTTTT
cdr3_aa: CSVDTGSELFF
clone_size: few
d_call: .
v_call: TRBV29-1
cdr3_length: 11
j_call: TRBJ1-4

cdr3_nt: TGTGCCAGCAGTTTATCGTGGGACAGGCGAGGCGAGCAGTACTTC
cdr3_aa: CASSLSWDRRGEQYF
clone_size: .
d_call: TRBD1
v_call: TRBV27
cdr3_length: 15
j_call: TRBJ2-7

cdr3_nt: TGTGCCAGCACTCCTCGGGGGGATAATGAGCAGTTCTTC
cdr3_aa: CASTPRGDNEQFF
clone_size: .
d_call: TRBD2
v_call: TRBV6-6
cdr3_length: 13
j_call: TRBJ2-1

cdr3_nt: TGTGCCAGCAGCAAAGGACTAGCAGATACGCAGTATTTT
cdr3_aa: CASSKGLADTQYF
clone_size: .
d_call: TRBD2
v_call: TRBV9
cdr3_length: 13
j_call: TRBJ2-3

cdr3_nt: TGCGCCAGCAGCTGGGGGGACAGGGGACTCGATGAGCAGTTCTTC
cdr3_aa: CASSWGDRGLDEQFF
clone_size: .
d_call: TRBD1
v_call: TRBV5-1
cdr3_length: 15
j_call: TRBJ2-1

cdr3_nt: TGTGCCAGCAGCTTAGTGACTAGCGGGAGGGCCGACGGGGAGCTGTTTTTT
cdr3_aa: CASSLVTSGRADGELFF
clone_size: .
d_call: TRBD2
v_call: TRBV7-8
cdr3_length: 17
j_call: TRBJ2-2

cdr3_nt: TGTGCCAGCAGCTTGGACAAAGAACTAGCGGGAGTCGCCTACGAGCAGTACTTC
cdr3_aa: CASSLDKELAGVAYEQYF
clone_size: .
d_call: TRBD2
v_call: TRBV7-2
cdr3_length: 18
j_call: TRBJ2-7

cdr3_nt: TGCAGCGCCCCTCAGAACACTGAAGCTTTCTTT
cdr3_aa: CSAPQNTEAFF
clone_size: .
d_call: .
v_call: TRBV29-1
cdr3_length: 11
j_call: TRBJ1-1

cdr3_nt: TGCAGCGTTGTTAAGAACACTGAAGCTTTCTTT
cdr3_aa: CSVVKNTEAFF
clone_size: .
d_call: .
v_call: TRBV29-1
cdr3_length: 11
j_call: TRBJ1-1

cdr3_nt: TGTGCCAGCAGTGCGGACACGAAAAACATTCAGTACTTC
cdr3_aa: CASSADTKNIQYF
clone_size: .
d_call: .
v_call: TRBV6-1
cdr3_length: 13
j_call: TRBJ2-4

cdr3_nt: TGTGCCAGCAGGGACGGAGGTACTGAAGCTTTCTTT
cdr3_aa: CASRDGGTEAFF
clone_size: .
d_call: .
v_call: TRBV28
cdr3_length: 12
j_call: TRBJ1-1

cdr3_nt: TGTGCCAGCTCTGCGGGAGGCCCCATGAACACCGGGGAGCTGTTTTTT
cdr3_aa: CASSAGGPMNTGELFF
clone_size: .
d_call: TRBD2
v_call: TRBV7-3
cdr3_length: 16
j_call: TRBJ2-2

cdr3_nt: TGTGCCAGCAGCGGAGGGGCTGTGCAAGAGACCCAGTACTTC
cdr3_aa: CASSGGAVQETQYF
clone_size: few
d_call: .
v_call: TRBV9
cdr3_length: 14
j_call: TRBJ2-5

cdr3_nt: TGTGCCAGCAGTTCCGTGGGTGACAGTTACGAGCAGTACTTC
cdr3_aa: CASSSVGDSYEQYF
clone_size: .
d_call: .
v_call: TRBV27
cdr3_length: 14
j_call: TRBJ2-7

cdr3_nt: TGTGCCAGCAGCCCCTCTCTAGCGGGGGCGGGATACGAGCAGTACTTC
cdr3_aa: CASSPSLAGAGYEQYF
clone_size: once
d_call: TRBD2
v_call: TRBV7-9
cdr3_length: 16
j_call: TRBJ2-7

cdr3_nt: TGCAGCGTTGAAGGGGGGCAGGGAGGGCTCTCCTACAATGAGCAGTTCTTC
cdr3_aa: CSVEGGQGGLSYNEQFF
clone_size: .
d_call: .
v_call: TRBV29-1
cdr3_length: 17
j_call: TRBJ2-1

cdr3_nt: TGTGCCAGCAGTGAAGCAGACAACCATTCCTACGAGCAGTACTTC
cdr3_aa: CASSEADNHSYEQYF
clone_size: .
d_call: .
v_call: TRBV2
cdr3_length: 15
j_call: TRBJ2-7

cdr3_nt: TGTGCCAGCAGCTTTCAGGGAACCAATGAGCAGTTCTTC
cdr3_aa: CASSFQGTNEQFF
clone_size: .
d_call: .
v_call: TRBV5-6
cdr3_length: 13
j_call: TRBJ2-1

cdr3_nt: TGTGCCAGCAGTTTGGGATTCTCCTACGAGCAGTACTTC
cdr3_aa: CASSLGFSYEQYF
clone_size: .
d_call: .
v_call: TRBV27
cdr3_length: 13
j_call: TRBJ2-7

cdr3_nt: TGTGCCAGCAGAGGGACGGGTGAAGCTTTCTTT
cdr3_aa: CASRGTGEAFF
clone_size: .
d_call: .
v_call: TRBV2
cdr3_length: 11
j_call: TRBJ1-1

cdr3_nt: TGTGCCAGCAGTGGACTAGCGGGGGGGAGAGATGAGCAGTTCTTC
cdr3_aa: CASSGLAGGRDEQFF
clone_size: .
d_call: TRBD2
v_call: TRBV6-1
cdr3_length: 15
j_call: TRBJ2-1

cdr3_nt: TGTGCCAGTGCCAGGGGGAATGAGCAGTTCTTC
cdr3_aa: CASARGNEQFF
clone_size: once
d_call: TRBD1
v_call: TRBV19
cdr3_length: 11
j_call: TRBJ2-1

cdr3_nt: TGTGCCAGCAGTTGGACAGGGCCTTACGAGCAGTACTTC
cdr3_aa: CASSWTGPYEQYF
clone_size: .
d_call: TRBD1
v_call: TRBV27
cdr3_length: 13
j_call: TRBJ2-7

cdr3_nt: TGTGCCAGCAGCTTAGCGAGGACGGTGAACACTGAAGCTTTCTTT
cdr3_aa: CASSLARTVNTEAFF
clone_size: .
d_call: .
v_call: TRBV7-9
cdr3_length: 15
j_call: TRBJ1-1

cdr3_nt: TGTGCCAGCAGTGAGTGGGGGCTGAGCAATCAGCCCCAGCATTTT
cdr3_aa: CASSEWGLSNQPQHF
clone_size: .
d_call: .
v_call: TRBV6-1
cdr3_length: 15
j_call: TRBJ1-5

cdr3_nt: TGCGCCAGCAGTCTGGGCCTTGGGAGCTACGAGCAGTACTTC
cdr3_aa: CASSLGLGSYEQYF
clone_size: .
d_call: .
v_call: TRBV5-1
cdr3_length: 14
j_call: TRBJ2-7

cdr3_nt: TGTGCCAGCAGCCTTAGCACAGATACGCAGTATTTT
cdr3_aa: CASSLSTDTQYF
clone_size: .
d_call: .
v_call: TRBV7-9
cdr3_length: 12
j_call: TRBJ2-3

cdr3_nt: TGCGCCAGCAGTGAGTTTGAGCAGTACTTC
cdr3_aa: CASSEFEQYF
clone_size: .
d_call: .
v_call: TRBV10-2
cdr3_length: 10
j_call: TRBJ2-7

cdr3_nt: TGTGCCAGTAGTATAGATCTATGGCCGGGAAGGGATGAGCAGTTCTTC
cdr3_aa: CASSIDLWPGRDEQFF
clone_size: .
d_call: .
v_call: TRBV19
cdr3_length: 16
j_call: TRBJ2-1

cdr3_nt: TGTGCCAGTAGTATAGCCAATGAGCAGTTCTTC
cdr3_aa: CASSIANEQFF
clone_size: .
d_call: .
v_call: TRBV19
cdr3_length: 11
j_call: TRBJ2-1

cdr3_nt: TGTGCCAGCAGCCCTGTCGACAGCCTTCACTTCTATGGCTACACCTTC
cdr3_aa: CASSPVDSLHFYGYTF
clone_size: once
d_call: .
v_call: TRBV7-9
cdr3_length: 16
j_call: TRBJ1-2

cdr3_nt: TGCAGCGTTGAAGATAGGACAGAGAGCACAGATACGCAGTATTTT
cdr3_aa: CSVEDRTESTDTQYF
clone_size: .
d_call: .
v_call: TRBV29-1
cdr3_length: 15
j_call: TRBJ2-3

cdr3_nt: TGTGCCAGCAGTTACTTGGCCGGAGAGAACACCGGGGAGCTGTTTTTT
cdr3_aa: CASSYLAGENTGELFF
clone_size: .
d_call: .
v_call: TRBV6-5
cdr3_length: 16
j_call: TRBJ2-2

cdr3_nt: TGCAGCGTTGAAGATCGGGGGACAGGGCCTGTTCAGTACTTC
cdr3_aa: CSVEDRGTGPVQYF
clone_size: .
d_call: TRBD1
v_call: TRBV29-1
cdr3_length: 14
j_call: TRBJ2-7

cdr3_nt: TGTGCCAGCAGCCCCACCTGGGGACAGAATTTTTATAGCAATCAGCCCCAGCATTTT
cdr3_aa: CASSPTWGQNFYSNQPQHF
clone_size: .
d_call: TRBD1
v_call: TRBV27
cdr3_length: 19
j_call: TRBJ1-5

cdr3_nt: TGTGCCAGCAGTTACCACAGGGCGGCTGAAGCTTTCTTT
cdr3_aa: CASSYHRAAEAFF
clone_size: .
d_call: .
v_call: TRBV6-5
cdr3_length: 13
j_call: TRBJ1-1

cdr3_nt: TGCAGCGTTGTGGACTACGAGCAGTACTTC
cdr3_aa: CSVVDYEQYF
clone_size: .
d_call: .
v_call: TRBV29-1
cdr3_length: 10
j_call: TRBJ2-7

cdr3_nt: TGTGCCAGCAGCTTAGTAGGGACAGATACGCAGTATTTT
cdr3_aa: CASSLVGTDTQYF
clone_size: .
d_call: .
v_call: TRBV7-9
cdr3_length: 13
j_call: TRBJ2-3

cdr3_nt: TGTGCTAGTGGTTTGAGAGGGGACGAGCAGTACTTC
cdr3_aa: CASGLRGDEQYF
clone_size: .
d_call: .
v_call: TRBV12-5
cdr3_length: 12
j_call: TRBJ2-7

cdr3_nt: TGCGCCAGCAGCAGTCCCACCGGGGAGACCCAGTACTTC
cdr3_aa: CASSSPTGETQYF
clone_size: .
d_call: .
v_call: TRBV4-1
cdr3_length: 13
j_call: TRBJ2-5

cdr3_nt: TGTGCCAGCAGTGATACAGGGAGGGAAACGCAGTATTTT
cdr3_aa: CASSDTGRETQYF
clone_size: .
d_call: .
v_call: TRBV6-5
cdr3_length: 13
j_call: TRBJ2-3

cdr3_nt: TGTGCCAGCAGCCCCCGGGACAGGGCCGACAATGAGCAGTTCTTC
cdr3_aa: CASSPRDRADNEQFF
clone_size: once
d_call: TRBD1
v_call: TRBV7-9
cdr3_length: 15
j_call: TRBJ2-1

cdr3_nt: TGCGCCAGCAGCTACAGGACTAGCGGGATGAGCGAGCAGTACTTC
cdr3_aa: CASSYRTSGMSEQYF
clone_size: .
d_call: TRBD2
v_call: TRBV5-1
cdr3_length: 15
j_call: TRBJ2-7

cdr3_nt: TGCGCCAGCTCCTACCCAGGGACTAGCGGGAGGGATAGCACAGATACGCAGTATTTT
cdr3_aa: CASSYPGTSGRDSTDTQYF
clone_size: once
d_call: TRBD2
v_call: TRBV10-2
cdr3_length: 19
j_call: TRBJ2-3